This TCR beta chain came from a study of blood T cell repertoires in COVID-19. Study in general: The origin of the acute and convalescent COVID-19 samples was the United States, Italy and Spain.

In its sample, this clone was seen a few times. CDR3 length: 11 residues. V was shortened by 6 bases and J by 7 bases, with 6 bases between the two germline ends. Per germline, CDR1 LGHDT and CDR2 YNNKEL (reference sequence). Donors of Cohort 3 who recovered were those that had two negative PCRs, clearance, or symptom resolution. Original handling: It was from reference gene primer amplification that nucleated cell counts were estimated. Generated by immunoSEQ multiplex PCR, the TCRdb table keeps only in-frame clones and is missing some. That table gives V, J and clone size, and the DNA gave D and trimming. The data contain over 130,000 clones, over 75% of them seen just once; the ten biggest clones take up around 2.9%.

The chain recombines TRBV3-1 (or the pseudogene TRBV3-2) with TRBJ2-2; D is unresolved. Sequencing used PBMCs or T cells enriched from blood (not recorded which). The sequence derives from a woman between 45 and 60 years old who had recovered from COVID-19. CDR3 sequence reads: CASRISGELFF. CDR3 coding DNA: TGTGCCAGCAGGATTAGCGGGGAGCTGTTTTTT.